The text below deals with one T cell receptor (beta chain). TCRdb's table, derived via immunoSEQ multiplex PCR, lists solely in-frame clones and lacks some. This repertoire shows tens of thousands of clones, about 97% found once; its top ten account for less than 0.2%. The data belong to a study of technical replicates of blood from a handful of donors. The ends were cut back, 1 base at V and 7 bases at J, with 11 bases in the middle. The CDR3 consists of 14 residues. In germline, CDR1 is SGHTA, CDR2 FQGNSA. This receptor was obtained from a human donor in good health. V is TRBV7-2 and J is TRBJ1-5; D might be TRBD1 (5 bases). The sequenced material came from T cells isolated from PBMCs. CDR3 DNA sequence: TGTGCCAGCAGCTTAGTACACCCAGGGCAGCCCCAGCATTTT. Translated: CASSLVHPGQPQHF.